The 20 T cell receptor beta chains below were found in one sample sequenced in a study of response to subunit inactivated influenza vaccine. TCRdb re-derived calls from the RT-PCR reads in MiXCR, one entry per CDR3 protein. The data contain hundreds of thousands of distinct CDR3 sequences, 15% to 19% of them singletons. Sequencing used PBMCs from blood, obtained 11 to 12 days after vaccination. The receptors derive from a man aged 50 to 59 who received an inactivated influenza vaccine.

The rearrangement uses TRBV9 and TRBJ1-2; TRBD1 is a possible D gene (6 bases). The CDR3 spans 14 residues. Germline loops: CDR1 SGDLS, CDR2 YYNGEE. The V and J ends lost 0 bases and 4 bases respectively, with 10 bases between them. The chain's CDR3 is CASSVGDKTYGYTF. CDR3 nucleotides: TGTGCCAGCAGCGTAGGGGACAAGACCTATGGCTACACCTTC.

V and J are TRBV29-1 and TRBJ2-5; possibly TRBD1 for D (6 bases). The CDR3 is made up of 15 amino acids. The ends were cut back, 3 bases at V and 1 base at J, with 15 bases in the middle. Germline CDR1 is SQVTM and CDR2 is ANQGSEA. CDR3 amino acids: CSVDLSRGGQETQYF. CDR3 bases: TGCAGCGTTGACCTCAGCAGGGGTGGCCAAGAGACCCAGTACTTC.

The J gene is TRBJ2-5, the V gene TRBV12-3 or TRBV12-4, with a weak D call TRBD2 (6 bases). CDR3 length: 13 residues. Trimming pared 5 bases from V and 2 bases from J, leaving 9 bases between. CDR3 nucleotide sequence: TGTGCCAGCAGTAAGACTAGACAAGAGACCCAGTACTTC. Protein: CASSKTRQETQYF.

This chain links TRBV5-1 with TRBJ2-5; D may be TRBD1 (5 bases). The CDR3 is 14 residues long. Germline assignment: CDR1 SGHRS and CDR2 YFSETQ. Trimming left V 4 bases short and J 3 bases short, with 13 bases between. The CDR3 DNA reads as TGCGCCAGCAGCCCCGACTTACAGGAAGAGACCCAGTACTTC. As protein: CASSPDLQEETQYF.

The chain combines TRBV28 with TRBJ2-7; 10 bases match TRBD2. This CDR3 comprises 18 residues. With V trimmed by 6 bases and J by 3 bases, 17 bases remained unmatched. Germline CDR1 and CDR2: MDHEN and SYDVKM. CDR3 amino acids: CASRASSGGIESLYEQYF. As DNA, the CDR3 is TGTGCCAGCAGGGCGAGTAGCGGGGGGATAGAAAGTCTCTACGAGCAGTACTTC. The variable domain in full, with the rest retrieved from reference TRBV28 and TRBJ2-7, is DVKVTQSSRYLVKRTGEKVFLECVQDMDHENMFWYRQDPGLGLRLIYFSYDVKMKEKGDIPEGYSVSREKKERFSLILESASTNQTSMYLCASRASSGGIESLYEQYFGPGTRLTVT.

The rearrangement joins TRBV20-1 to TRBJ1-6, with D maybe TRBD1 (6 bases). Germline V CDR1 and CDR2: DFQATT, SNEGSKA (reference sequence). Trimming removed 2 bases from V and 7 bases from J, with 15 bases in between. The CDR3 extends over 15 amino acids. The CDR3 region has the DNA TGCAGTGCTAGACTGGGGGCACGTAGGAATTCACCCCTCCACTTT. Its protein product is CSARLGARRNSPLHF.

This chain links TRBV7-8 with TRBJ2-3; 7 nucleotides agree with TRBD2. The trim removed 2 bases at V and 0 bases at J, leaving 2 bases unmatched. This CDR3 contains 15 residues. The germline V gene encodes CDR1 SGHVS and CDR2 FQNEAQ. The CDR3 DNA is TGTGCCAGCAGCTTAAATAGCGGGAGCACAGATACGCAGTATTTT. Amino acids: CASSLNSGSTDTQYF.

The J gene is TRBJ2-3, the V gene TRBV5-1, with a tentative D call TRBD1 (5 bases). The germline V and J ends were trimmed by 3 bases and 2 bases, with 13 bases remaining between them. In germline, CDR1 is SGHRS, CDR2 YFSETQ. There are 15 residues in the CDR3. The DNA for the CDR3 is TGCGCCAGCAGCTCCGGACACCGTGACACAGATACGCAGTATTTT. It codes for CASSSGHRDTDTQYF.

The chain employs TRBV21-1 and TRBJ2-1; the D segment call TRBD2 is taken from the table without a DNA check. TRBV21-1 is tagged as a pseudogene. The CDR3 has 17 residues. The CDR3 protein is CASSARLAGGSYNEQFF. The CDR3 DNA reads TGTGCCAGCAGCGCCCGACTAGCGGGAGGGTCCTACAATGAGCAGTTCTTC.

In this sample, this clonotype turned up a few times. J is TRBJ2-5 and V is TRBV7-2; D is possibly TRBD1 (6 bases). The CDR3 length is 13 residues. The germline V and J ends were trimmed by 1 base and 7 bases, with 10 bases remaining between them. In germline, CDR1 is SGHTA, CDR2 FQGNSA. Written as DNA, the CDR3 is TGTGCCAGCAGCTTAGGGACAGATCCGACCCAGTACTTC. This translates into CASSLGTDPTQYF.

This clonotype was detected only a few times. The J gene is TRBJ2-1, the V gene TRBV6-5, with TRBD1 identical over 11 bases. The CDR3 runs 17 residues. Germline values: CDR1 MNHEY, CDR2 SVGAGI. The J segment lost 9 bases and the V segment lost 0 bases, leaving 10 bases of the junction unmatched. The CDR3 bases are TGTGCCAGCAGTTACTCGCGGACAGGGGGCAGTCTTCCTGAGCAGTTCTTC. This codes for CASSYSRTGGSLPEQFF.

This chain connects TRBV30 to TRBJ2-3; 7 positions agree with TRBD2. J was trimmed by 0 bases and V by 5 bases; bases with no gene match: 5. CDR3 length equals 14 residues. Germline V CDR1 and CDR2: GTSNPN, SVGIG (reference sequence). DNA of the CDR3: TGTGCCTGGGGGAGGGGACTGAGCACAGATACGCAGTATTTT. The encoded protein is CAWGRGLSTDTQYF.

The V call is TRBV5-1, the J call TRBJ2-3; 7 nucleotides agree with TRBD2. CDR3 length equals 16 residues. Germline V gene sequence: CDR1 SGHRS, CDR2 YFSETQ. V lost 0 bases, J lost 1 base, and 5 bases stayed unmatched. The chain's CDR3 is CASSLGPGGRTDTQYF. The CDR3 nucleotides are TGCGCCAGCAGCTTGGGGCCGGGGGGACGCACAGATACGCAGTATTTT.

This clonotype was detected a few times. The chain links TRBV24-1 to TRBJ2-7; 10 bases align to TRBD2. V gave up 4 bases and J gave up 3 bases; unmatched junction bases: 2. This CDR3 has 14 amino acids. CDR1 is KGHDR and CDR2 is SFDVKD in the germline V gene. As DNA, the CDR3 is TGTGCCACCAGTGAGGCTAGCGGGAGCTACGAGCAGTACTTC. This codes for CATSEASGSYEQYF.

This clonotype was found a few times. The gene calls are TRBV27 and TRBJ2-3; D is undetermined. This CDR3 is built from 13 residues. V was pared by 4 bases and J by 4 bases, with 9 bases between. Per the germline V gene, CDR1 is MNHEY and CDR2 is SMNVEV (reference sequence). DNA of the CDR3: TGTGCCAGCAGTTATCATCGGGCAGATACGCAGTATTTT. This codes for CASSYHRADTQYF.

This clonotype was counted a few times. The J gene is TRBJ2-1, the V gene TRBV10-3; 7 nucleotides line up with TRBD1. Germline CDR1 is ENHRY and CDR2 is SYGVKD. CDR3 size: 16 residues. Trimming cost V 2 bases and J 5 bases; bases outside gene matches: 9. The CDR3 protein is CAISEAQGERDNEQFF. CDR3 sequence (DNA): TGTGCCATCAGTGAGGCCCAGGGGGAGAGAGACAATGAGCAGTTCTTC.

This clonotype has ten or more counts. The chain carries TRBV10-3 and TRBJ2-5; no clear D. V was shortened by 6 bases and J by 1 base, with 6 bases between the two germline ends. The CDR3 totals 12 residues. Germline CDR1 reads ENHRY; CDR2 reads SYGVKD. The CDR3 loop reads CAIRGLQETQYF. CDR3 DNA sequence: TGTGCCATCAGAGGGCTCCAAGAGACCCAGTACTTC.

This clonotype came up many times. The CDR3 bases are TGTGCCAGCAGTTTTGCGGGGTCGAACACCGGGGAGCTGTTTTTT. Translation: CASSFAGSNTGELFF. The V call is TRBV12-3 or TRBV12-4, the J call TRBJ2-2, with D possibly being TRBD2 (6 bases). V lost 3 bases, J lost 0 bases, and 8 bases lay in between. This CDR3 has 15 amino acids.

This clonotype has a count of ten or more. The rearrangement uses TRBV7-2 and TRBJ1-5; the match to TRBD1 covers 7 bases. CDR3 length: 14 amino acids. V was pared by 5 bases and J by 4 bases, with 5 bases of the junction left unmatched. Germline lookup yields CDR1 SGHTA and CDR2 FQGNSA. The CDR3 sequence: CASSQYRGNQPQHF. The CDR3 region has the DNA TGTGCCAGCAGCCAATACAGGGGAAATCAGCCCCAGCATTTT. Full variable domain (missing parts from reference TRBV7-2 and TRBJ1-5): GAGVSQSPSNKVTEKGKDVELRCDPISGHTALYWYRQSLGQGLEFLIYFQGNSAPDKSGLPSDRFSAERTGGSVSTLTIQRTQQEDSAVYLCASSQYRGNQPQHFGDGTRLSIL.

This clonotype has at least ten counts. The rearrangement uses TRBV20-1 and TRBJ2-5, with TRBD2 identical over 12 bases. Germline lookup yields CDR1 DFQATT and CDR2 SNEGSKA (reference sequence). The CDR3 has 15 residues. After removal of 5 bases from V and 6 bases from J, the junction contained 10 bases not matched to a gene. The CDR3, as DNA: TGCAGTGCTTCTACACTGACTAGCGGGGGCCAGACCCAGTACTTC. This encodes CSASTLTSGGQTQYF.